These 12 T cell receptor beta chains came from one sample sequenced in a study of response to subunit inactivated influenza vaccine. TCRdb itself ran the RT-PCR reads through MiXCR, one entry per CDR3 protein. The profile covers about 520,000 distinct CDR3 sequences, with roughly 7.6% appearing a single time and roughly 14% taken by the ten largest. Sequenced here: PBMCs from blood, sampled around 25 months after vaccination. The source of these receptors is a man aged 50-75 years who received an inactivated influenza vaccine.

This clonotype was detected ten times or more. V usage is TRBV29-1 and J usage is TRBJ2-7; perhaps TRBD2 as D (5 bases). V was pared by 1 base and J by 3 bases, with 10 bases between. The CDR3 sequence is 13 residues long. CDR1 is SQVTM and CDR2 is ANQGSEA in the germline V gene. CDR3 region: CSVEAEVDYEQYF. The CDR3 DNA is TGCAGCGTTGAAGCGGAGGTAGACTACGAGCAGTACTTC.

The genes are TRBV12-3 or TRBV12-4 and TRBJ2-7, with a tentative D call TRBD1 (6 bases). V was trimmed by 3 bases and J by 5 bases, leaving 17 bases between them. This CDR3 spans 15 amino acids. The CDR3 protein is CASSLGTQGTDEQYF. CDR3 nucleotide sequence: TGTGCCAGCAGTTTGGGTACCCAGGGGACGGACGAGCAGTACTTC.

This clonotype has just a few counts. This rearrangement joins TRBV7-2 to TRBJ2-3, with 12 positions matching TRBD2. The trim removed 6 bases at V and 3 bases at J, leaving 7 bases unmatched. This CDR3 has 16 residues. Germline CDR1 is SGHTA and CDR2 is FQGNSA. CDR3: CASRPPTSGRTDTQYF. DNA of the CDR3: TGTGCCAGCAGACCTCCGACTAGCGGGAGAACAGATACGCAGTATTTT. The variable domain in full, with the rest retrieved from reference TRBV7-2 and TRBJ2-3, is GAGVSQSPSNKVTEKGKDVELRCDPISGHTALYWYRQSLGQGLEFLIYFQGNSAPDKSGLPSDRFSAERTGGSVSTLTIQRTQQEDSAVYLCASRPPTSGRTDTQYFGPGTRLTVL.

J is TRBJ2-5 and V is TRBV20-1; no firm D call. Germline loops: CDR1 DFQATT, CDR2 SNEGSKA (reference sequence). This CDR3 is built from 12 residues. V lost 4 bases and J lost 1, with 7 bases in between. The CDR3 region is CSATGSQETQYF. In nucleotides, the CDR3 is TGCAGTGCTACAGGCAGCCAAGAGACCCAGTACTTC.

This clonotype was counted ten times or more. The V gene is TRBV20-1, the J gene TRBJ2-1, with TRBD2 as a possible D gene (6 bases). The V gene lost 0 bases and the J gene lost 8 bases, with 17 bases spanning the gap. Per germline, CDR1 DFQATT and CDR2 SNEGSKA (reference sequence). The CDR3 is 15 amino acids. Written as DNA, the CDR3 is TGCAGTGCTAGAGAACCGTCGACTAGTGTCGATGAGCAGTTCTTC. The encoded protein is CSAREPSTSVDEQFF.

This clonotype was observed a handful of times. The chain is built from TRBV14 and TRBJ2-1; 7 positions agree with TRBD2. The CDR3 spans 14 residues. V dropped 4 bases and J dropped 9; count of bases not matched to a gene: 9. Per the germline V gene, CDR1 is SGHDN and CDR2 is FVKESK. The CDR3 sequence is CASSPYGGLSEQFF. The CDR3 bases are TGTGCCAGCAGCCCCTACGGGGGGTTAAGTGAGCAGTTCTTC.

This clonotype was counted a few times. The chain carries TRBV10-3 and TRBJ2-7, with 10 bases fitting TRBD1. The CDR3 is 16 residues long. Germline CDR1 is ENHRY and CDR2 is SYGVKD. V shed 3 bases, J shed 2 bases, and the junction held 7 bases outside the gene matches. The CDR3 here is CAISDPRDRGPYEQYF. CDR3 DNA sequence: TGTGCCATCAGTGACCCCCGGGACAGGGGCCCCTACGAGCAGTACTTC.

This clonotype came up a few times. V usage is TRBV12-3 or TRBV12-4 and J usage is TRBJ1-4, with 8 positions matching TRBD1. The CDR3 sequence is 15 residues long. J lost 8 bases, V lost 5 bases, and 10 bases had no gene match. The DNA for the CDR3 is TGTGCCAGCAGTCTACGACAGGGGAGAAACGAAAAACTGTTTTTT. It encodes CASSLRQGRNEKLFF.

This clonotype was counted only a few times. In DNA form, the CDR3 reads TGTGCCAGCAGCCAAATGGATAATCAGCCCCAGCATTTT. Its protein product is CASSQMDNQPQHF. V and J are TRBV3-1 and TRBJ1-5; no clear D. Germline CDR1 and CDR2: LGHDT and YNNKEL (reference sequence). V lost 2 bases to trimming and J lost 4 bases, with 6 bases between them. The CDR3 runs to 13 residues. Looking up the rest from reference TRBV3-1 and TRBJ1-5 gives the full variable domain: DTAVSQTPKYLVTQMGNDKSIKCEQNLGHDTMYWYKQDSKKFLKIMFSYNNKELIINETVPNRFSPKSPDKAHLNLHINSLELGDSAVYFCASSQMDNQPQHFGDGTRLSIL.

This clonotype was seen at least ten times. V gene TRBV6-1 combines with J gene TRBJ2-2; D may be TRBD2 (5 bases). V gave up 8 bases and J gave up 7 bases, with 23 bases separating them. This CDR3 has 16 residues. In germline, CDR1 is MNHNS, CDR2 SASEGT. Here the CDR3 reads CASGFRTPTGSGELFF. CDR3 DNA: TGTGCCAGCGGCTTTCGGACTCCAACGGGGAGCGGGGAGCTGTTTTTT.

The CDR3 sequence is CASSLRKETQYF. CDR3 bases: TGTGCCAGCAGTTTAAGAAAAGAGACCCAGTACTTC. The chain recombines TRBV6-2 or TRBV6-3 with TRBJ2-5; D is unclear. The CDR3 is made up of 12 amino acids. Trimming pared 4 bases from V and 3 bases from J, leaving 6 bases between. Germline V gene sequence: CDR1 MNHEY, CDR2 SVGEGT.

Comments on this clonotype: A single base separates this from a much larger clone, so it may be a read error. V is TRBV18 and J is TRBJ2-1; 7 positions agree with TRBD2. The CDR3 sequence is 15 residues long. Trimming at V came to 5 bases and at J to 4 bases, leaving 8 bases not matched to a gene. Germline CDR1 reads KGHSH; CDR2 reads LQKENI. CDR3 DNA: TGTGCCAGCTCAGCAGCGGCGGGAGCGTACAATGAGCAGTTCTTC. The encoded protein is CASSAAAGAYNEQFF. Based on the CDR3 plus reference TRBV18 and TRBJ2-1, the full variable domain is NAGVMQNPRHLVRRRGQEARLRCSPMKGHSHVYWYRQLPEEGLKFMVYLQKENIIDESGMPKERFSAEFPKEGPSILRIQQVVRGDSAAYFCASSAAAGAYNEQFFGPGTRLTVL.